The rows below give T cell receptor beta chains drawn from one sample of a study of cytomegalovirus exposure and HLA in healthy donors. Profiled with immunoSEQ multiplex PCR; TCRdb holds only in-frame clones, not every one. The sample has nearly 200,000 clones, around 73% seen once. The sequencing sample was made of PBMCs. The receptors were sampled from a woman aged 25 to 39 in good health and CMV-seropositive. Each CDR3 is given with its conserved first and last residue. The D gene is left open where the match is weak. A row's size may be missing; if present it is once, few, many or a size class.

d_call clone_size j_call v_call cdr3_aa cdr3_nt
- - TRBJ1-4 TRBV7-2 CASSLRGKFNEKLFF TGTGCCAGCAGCCTTCGGGGGAAATTTAATGAAAAACTGTTTTTT
TRBD1 few TRBJ2-7 TRBV19 CASSPARDRGNYEQYF TGTGCCAGTAGTCCCGCCCGGGACAGGGGAAACTACGAGCAGTACTTC
TRBD2 few TRBJ2-5 TRBV7-2 CASSGSGTSGQETQYF TGTGCCAGCAGCGGTTCCGGGACTAGCGGGCAAGAGACCCAGTACTTC
TRBD2 - TRBJ2-3 TRBV28 CASSFGLAEGTDTQYF TGTGCCAGCAGTTTCGGACTAGCGGAGGGAACAGATACGCAGTATTTT
- - TRBJ1-2 TRBV19 CASSTLNYGYTF TGTGCCAGTAGTACTCTTAACTATGGCTACACCTTC
TRBD2 - TRBJ2-2 TRBV6-6 CASTLSGGFAGELFF TGTGCCAGCACCCTCAGCGGGGGGTTTGCCGGGGAGCTGTTTTTT
- - TRBJ1-1 TRBV5-1 CASSFFTGTLNTEAFF TGCGCCAGCAGCTTTTTTACCGGGACACTGAACACTGAAGCTTTCTTT
- - TRBJ1-4 TRBV30 CAWSVPSGSDEKLFF TGTGCCTGGAGTGTACCGTCGGGGTCAGACGAAAAACTGTTTTTT
- - TRBJ1-1 TRBV7-3 CASSSGGGTEAFF TGTGCCAGCAGCTCCGGGGGGGGCACTGAAGCTTTCTTT
TRBD1 - TRBJ1-2 TRBV18 CASSDGQDYGYTF TGTGCCAGCTCAGACGGACAGGACTATGGCTACACCTTC
- - TRBJ1-6 TRBV5-4 CASSLAPGVHNSPLHF TGTGCCAGCAGCTTAGCCCCCGGGGTCCATAATTCACCCCTCCACTTT
- - TRBJ2-3 TRBV9 CASNRLVADTQYF TGTGCCAGCAACCGACTAGTCGCAGATACGCAGTATTTT
- - TRBJ2-3 TRBV2 CASGGPGQDTQYF TGTGCCAGCGGAGGGCCAGGGCAGGATACGCAGTATTTT
TRBD1 few TRBJ1-2 TRBV5-6 CASSSLWKQGNYGYTF TGTGCCAGCAGCTCCCTGTGGAAACAGGGGAACTATGGCTACACCTTC
TRBD1 - TRBJ2-7 TRBV28 CASSPLPGQGPPKEYF TGTGCCAGCAGCCCACTTCCCGGACAGGGGCCTCCTAAGGAGTACTTC
TRBD2 - TRBJ2-5 TRBV27 CASSLSPASGGQETQYF TGTGCCAGCAGTCTCTCCCCGGCTAGCGGGGGACAAGAGACCCAGTACTTC
- - TRBJ1-1 TRBV28 CASSLRLSFLEAFF TGTGCCAGCAGCCTCCGATTGAGTTTCCTTGAAGCTTTCTTT
- - TRBJ2-7 TRBV9 CASSATESSYEQYF TGTGCCAGCAGCGCTACAGAGAGCTCCTACGAGCAGTACTTC
- few TRBJ1-1 TRBV10-2 CASGTLTGHTEAFF TGCGCCAGCGGGACCCTAACAGGGCACACTGAAGCTTTCTTT
- few TRBJ1-5 TRBV7-2 CASSLSGNQPQHF TGTGCCAGCAGCTTATCCGGGAATCAGCCCCAGCATTTT
TRBD1 few TRBJ2-7 TRBV5-1 CASSSRGQAAYEQYF TGCGCCAGCAGCTCGAGGGGACAGGCAGCCTACGAGCAGTACTTC
- - TRBJ1-4 TRBV7-2 CASSLAGRGTEKLFF TGTGCCAGCAGCTTAGCGGGACGGGGGACTGAAAAACTGTTTTTT
TRBD2 - TRBJ2-3 TRBV15 CATSRELAGGSDTQYF TGTGCCACCAGCAGAGAACTAGCGGGGGGATCAGATACGCAGTATTTT
- - TRBJ2-7 TRBV2 CASTTGGYEQYF TGTGCCAGCACCACCGGGGGCTACGAGCAGTACTTC
- - TRBJ2-1 TRBV7-9 CASTMGAFNEQFF TGTGCCAGCACCATGGGGGCCTTCAATGAGCAGTTCTTC
TRBD1 few TRBJ1-5 TRBV4-3 CASSQDLTGGQPQHF TGCGCCAGCAGCCAAGATTTAACAGGGGGACAGCCCCAGCATTTT
- - TRBJ1-2 TRBV4-2 CASSQLRELGRKEIPGYTF TGTGCCAGCAGCCAATTAAGGGAACTGGGGAGGAAAGAGATCCCTGGCTACACCTTC
TRBD1 - TRBJ1-4 TRBV30 CAHTGVANEKLFF TGTGCACATACAGGGGTGGCTAATGAAAAACTGTTTTTT
- - TRBJ2-3 TRBV25-1 CASSGTYSGDTQYF TGTGCCAGCAGTGGAACTTACAGCGGCGATACGCAGTATTTT
- - TRBJ1-2 TRBV18 CASSPVADYGYTF TGTGCCAGCTCACCAGTCGCGGATTATGGCTACACCTTC
- - TRBJ1-1 TRBV9 CASSVDAGGNTEAFF TGTGCCAGCAGCGTAGATGCCGGGGGGAACACTGAAGCTTTCTTT
- once TRBJ1-2 TRBV28 CASSLYGITGQANYGYTF TGTGCCAGCAGTTTATATGGGATAACAGGGCAGGCTAACTATGGCTACACCTTC
TRBD2 - TRBJ2-7 TRBV6-5 CASSWSSGGSYEQYF TGTGCCAGCAGTTGGTCTAGCGGGGGCTCCTACGAGCAGTACTTC
- - TRBJ1-2 TRBV28 CASHGIGQTPGYGYTF TGTGCCAGCCATGGGATCGGACAGACGCCCGGGTATGGCTACACCTTC
TRBD2 - TRBJ2-1 TRBV9 CASSVGTSEYNEQFF TGTGCCAGCAGCGTAGGTACTAGCGAGTACAATGAGCAGTTCTTC
- - TRBJ2-5 TRBV29-1 CSVCRRLQETQYF TGCAGCGTTTGTCGCAGGCTCCAAGAGACCCAGTACTTC
- - TRBJ1-2 TRBV7-9 CASSPSGWSYGYTF TGTGCCAGCAGCCCCAGTGGGTGGAGCTATGGCTACACCTTC
TRBD1 once TRBJ2-2 TRBV6-5 CASRQGTGGELFF TGTGCCAGCAGACAGGGGACGGGCGGGGAGCTGTTTTTT
- - TRBJ2-4 TRBV27 CASRSAGAENIQYF TGTGCCAGCAGATCGGCAGGGGCAGAAAACATTCAGTACTTC
TRBD2 - TRBJ2-3 TRBV7-7 CASRPLAGGTTDTQYF TGTGCTAGCAGACCCCTAGCGGGGGGGACCACAGATACGCAGTATTTT
- - TRBJ1-4 TRBV5-6 CASSRIGFATNEKLFF TGTGCCAGCAGCCGAATTGGCTTTGCAACTAATGAAAAACTGTTTTTT
TRBD1 - TRBJ1-6 TRBV9 CASSASGTGSSYNSPLHF TGTGCCAGCAGCGCGTCCGGGACAGGGAGCTCCTATAATTCACCCCTCCACTTT
TRBD1 - TRBJ1-5 TRBV7-6 CASSPGTGGHGPQHF TGTGCCAGCAGCCCAGGGACAGGGGGTCATGGGCCCCAGCATTTT
TRBD1 once TRBJ1-3 TRBV7-3 CASSTRGLGNTIYF TGTGCCAGCAGCACCAGGGGGCTCGGAAACACCATATATTTT
TRBD2 - TRBJ2-7 TRBV6-1 CASSEAGVAGAYEQYF TGTGCCAGCAGTGAAGCGGGAGTAGCGGGGGCCTACGAGCAGTACTTC
TRBD1 - TRBJ2-7 TRBV19 CARRTGQPILYEQYF TGTGCCCGTAGGACGGGACAGCCGATCCTCTACGAGCAGTACTTC
- - TRBJ1-5 TRBV18 CASSPANNQPQHF TGTGCCAGCTCACCGGCAAATAATCAGCCCCAGCATTTT
- - TRBJ1-3 TRBV7-2 CASSNGKVYSGNTIYF TGTGCCAGCAGCAACGGGAAGGTTTACTCTGGAAACACCATATATTTT
- - TRBJ1-2 TRBV6-5 CASSYGGVNYGYTF TGTGCCAGCAGTTACGGCGGGGTTAACTATGGCTACACCTTC
- - TRBJ1-1 TRBV28 CASTTLLATEAFF TGTGCCAGTACGACTCTTTTAGCCACTGAAGCTTTCTTT
TRBD1 - TRBJ1-2 TRBV29-1 CSVGQGGIYGYTF TGCAGCGTTGGACAGGGAGGTATCTATGGCTACACCTTC
TRBD1 - TRBJ2-7 TRBV4-3 CASSQAQGSTYEQYF TGCGCCAGCAGCCAAGCACAGGGGTCCACCTACGAGCAGTACTTC
- few TRBJ1-5 TRBV5-1 CASSVAGSSNQPQHF TGCGCCAGCAGCGTGGCAGGTAGTTCAAATCAGCCCCAGCATTTT
- - TRBJ1-4 TRBV5-1 CASSAEGIANEKLFF TGCGCCAGCAGCGCGGAGGGGATAGCTAATGAAAAACTGTTTTTT
- - TRBJ1-3 TRBV7-7 CASSPGITGNTIYF TGTGCCAGCAGCCCAGGGATCACGGGAAACACCATATATTTT
TRBD2 - TRBJ2-5 TRBV5-4 CASSFLAGGETQYF TGTGCCAGCAGCTTCCTAGCGGGGGGCGAGACCCAGTACTTC
- - TRBJ2-1 TRBV7-6 CASSLRGGQYNEQFF TGTGCCAGCAGCTTAAGGGGCGGTCAATACAATGAGCAGTTCTTC
TRBD2 - TRBJ2-7 TRBV6-5 CASRAGLAGEQYF TGTGCCAGCAGGGCGGGACTAGCGGGCGAACAGTACTTC